These 22 T cell receptor beta chains were all obtained from the same sample, sequenced in a study of OX40 agonist ivuxolimab in advanced cancers. TCRdb's copy holds only in-frame clones and misses some; the assay was immunoSEQ multiplex PCR. Of some 67,000 clones listed, roughly 84% are singletons. This specimen was CD4+ or CD8+ T cells sorted from blood, taken in a trial of the OX40 agonist ivuxolimab. The receptor set was obtained from an adult with an advanced solid tumor such as melanoma, head and neck, liver or kidney cancer.

This clone was seen only a few times. The chain links TRBV2 to TRBJ1-5; TRBD1 aligns across 9 bases. With V trimmed by 6 bases and J by 7 bases, 7 bases remained unmatched. The CDR3 length is 14 residues. CDR1 SNHLY and CDR2 FYNNEI come from the germline V gene. In DNA form, the CDR3 reads TGTGCCAGCAGAGAACAGGGGGCAGGGCAGCCCCAGCATTTT. Translation gives CASREQGAGQPQHF.

The chain has TRBV6-5 and TRBJ1-2; D unresolved. The V and J ends lost 7 bases and 5 bases respectively, with 8 bases between them. Germline loops: CDR1 MNHEY, CDR2 SVGAGI. There are 11 residues in the CDR3. The CDR3 DNA is TGTGCCAGCAAGGACCGTTATGGCTACACCTTC. Translated: CASKDRYGYTF.

The chain combines TRBV5-6 with TRBJ2-7; no clear D. The germline V gene encodes CDR1 SGHDT and CDR2 YYEEEE. Trimming removed 4 bases from V and 3 bases from J, with 8 bases in between. The CDR3 is 12 amino acids. The CDR3 DNA reads as TGTGCCAGCAGCCTCGTTGGCTACGAGCAGTACTTC. This translates into CASSLVGYEQYF.

DNA for the CDR3: TGTGCCAGCAGTCCCGGACAGGGGGCCTCACTGGGGGTCGAGCAGTACTTC. Protein product: CASSPGQGASLGVEQYF. This chain links TRBV28 with TRBJ2-7, with 11 nucleotides matching TRBD1. The V segment lost 5 bases and the J segment 6 bases; nucleotides outside the gene matches: 15. The germline V gene encodes CDR1 MDHEN and CDR2 SYDVKM. This CDR3 has 17 residues.

The CDR3 is CASSAFSLTELETQYF. The CDR3 DNA reads as TGTGCCAGCAGCGCATTCTCCCTGACAGAATTGGAGACCCAGTACTTC. This chain connects TRBV9 to TRBJ2-5; D is possibly TRBD1 (5 bases). V was clipped by 3 bases and J by 5 bases, with 20 bases between them. The CDR3 runs 16 residues. Germline assignment: CDR1 SGDLS and CDR2 YYNGEE.

This sequence joins TRBV7-7 and TRBJ2-7; perhaps TRBD2 as D (5 bases). V lost 5 bases, J lost 2 bases, and 13 bases lay in between. In germline, CDR1 is SSHAT, CDR2 FNYEAQ (reference sequence). The CDR3 contains 14 residues. The CDR3 loop is CASSPTSGTYEQYF. The CDR3 DNA is TGTGCCAGCAGCCCAACTAGTGGGACCTACGAGCAGTACTTC.

The chain has TRBV7-8 and TRBJ2-5; D is tentatively TRBD1 or TRBD2 (5 bases each). Looked up from germline, CDR1 is SGHVS and CDR2 is FQNEAQ. The V gene lost 5 bases and the J gene lost 7 bases, with 14 bases spanning the gap. The CDR3 contains 13 residues. Here the CDR3 reads CASSRGHGGTQYF. The CDR3 coding sequence is TGTGCCAGCAGCCGGGGCCACGGAGGGACCCAGTACTTC. The full variable domain, completed using reference TRBV7-8 and TRBJ2-5, is GAGVSQSPRYKVAKRGQDVALRCDPISGHVSLFWYQQALGQGPEFLTYFQNEAQLDKSGLPSDRFFAERPEGSVSTLKIQRTQQEDSAVYLCASSRGHGGTQYFGPGTRLLVL.

V and J are TRBV2 and TRBJ2-1; D gene ambiguous. Deletions cut 4 bases from V and 0 bases from J, with 10 bases between. CDR3 length: 15 amino acids. CDR1 is SNHLY, CDR2 FYNNEI, per germline. This CDR3 is CASSVAPGSYNEQFF. DNA for the CDR3: TGTGCCAGCAGTGTGGCACCGGGCTCCTACAATGAGCAGTTCTTC.

The chain combines TRBV5-6 with TRBJ2-1; TRBD2 aligns across 9 bases. This CDR3 is built from 15 residues. The V and J ends lost 1 base and 4 bases, in that order; junction bases with no gene match: 3. The germline CDR1 and CDR2 sequences are SGHDT and YYEEEE. The CDR3 DNA follows: TGTGCCAGCAGCTTGATAGCGGGGGTTTACAATGAGCAGTTCTTC. Translating gives CASSLIAGVYNEQFF.

The J gene is TRBJ2-3, the V gene TRBV5-5, with 14 bases lining up with TRBD2. Per the germline V gene, CDR1 is SGHKS and CDR2 is YYEKEE (reference sequence). V trimming: 3 bases; J trimming: 2 bases; junction bases outside the gene matches: 8. There are 18 residues in the CDR3. CDR3 in amino acids: CASSSYLTSGRDTDTQYF. In DNA, the CDR3 is TGTGCCAGCAGCTCCTACTTGACTAGCGGGAGGGACACAGATACGCAGTATTTT.

As to this clone: At one boundary the junction diverges from the germline segment, which might be a read error. The V and J genes are TRBV15 and TRBJ1-4; D perhaps matches TRBD1 (6 bases). This CDR3 has 12 residues. From germline, CDR1 is LNHNV and CDR2 YYDKDF (reference sequence). CDR3 residues: CATSRGAGGFYF. In DNA form, the CDR3 reads TGTGCCACCAGCAGGGGGGCGGGCGGGTTTTATTTT.

In DNA form, the CDR3 reads TGTGCCAGCAGCCGACTAGCGGGAGGGACCTACGAGCAGTACTTC. Protein sequence: CASSRLAGGTYEQYF. The chain recombines TRBV14 with TRBJ2-7; 14 bases match TRBD2. The CDR3 totals 15 residues. The junction had 1 base not matched to a gene; V was cut back by 4 bases and J by 2 bases. The germline V gene encodes CDR1 SGHDN and CDR2 FVKESK.

In DNA, the CDR3 is TGTGCCAGCAACCGGGACGGGAGCTCCTACGAGCAGTACTTC. Residues: CASNRDGSSYEQYF. The chain joins TRBV10-3 to TRBJ2-7, with D possibly being TRBD2 (6 bases). Germline values: CDR1 ENHRY, CDR2 SYGVKD. The V and J ends lost 10 bases and 0 bases respectively, with 16 bases between them. CDR3 length: 14 amino acids.

The V call is TRBV19, the J call TRBJ1-5; no reliable D call. The length of the CDR3 is 16 residues. The V gene's germline CDR1 is LNHDA and CDR2 SQIVND (reference sequence). V shed 1 base and J shed 3 bases, with 13 bases lying between them. The CDR3 coding sequence is TGTGCCAGTAGTATAGTGCGGGATTCCTTCAATCAGCCCCAGCATTTT. Amino acid sequence: CASSIVRDSFNQPQHF.

The rearrangement links TRBV18 to TRBJ1-4; tentatively, D is TRBD1 (5 bases). Deletions cut 1 base from V and 7 bases from J, with 10 bases between. Looked up from germline, CDR1 is KGHSH and CDR2 is LQKENI. The CDR3 runs to 14 residues. CDR3 sequence (DNA): TGTGCCAGCTCACCACGGGGGGTTGGTGAAAAACTGTTTTTT. It is translated as CASSPRGVGEKLFF. Together with reference TRBV18 and TRBJ1-4, the CDR3 gives the full variable domain: NAGVMQNPRHLVRRRGQEARLRCSPMKGHSHVYWYRQLPEEGLKFMVYLQKENIIDESGMPKERFSAEFPKEGPSILRIQQVVRGDSAAYFCASSPRGVGEKLFFGSGTQLSVL.

This sequence joins TRBV5-1 and TRBJ1-1; D uncertain. The CDR3 length is 13 residues. The V gene's germline CDR1 is SGHRS and CDR2 YFSETQ. Deletions cut 3 bases from V and 2 bases from J, with 8 bases between. CDR3 nucleotides: TGCGCCAGCAGCTATGAGGGTAACACTGAAGCTTTCTTT. It yields the protein CASSYEGNTEAFF.

The chain carries TRBV4-1 and TRBJ1-4, with TRBD1 matching over 8 bases. Germline loops: CDR1 MGHRA, CDR2 YSYEKL. This CDR3 has 15 amino acids. J gave up 2 bases and V 1 base, and 0 bases lay outside the gene matches. The CDR3 loop is CASSQGTGTNEKLFF. The CDR3 DNA reads as TGCGCCAGCAGCCAAGGGACAGGGACTAATGAAAAACTGTTTTTT.

The V and J genes are TRBV10-3 and TRBJ1-2; 7 bases agree with TRBD1. This CDR3 is built from 14 residues. Looked up from germline, CDR1 is ENHRY and CDR2 is SYGVKD. The junction had 6 bases not matched to a gene; V was cut back by 5 bases and J by 3 bases. The chain's CDR3 is CAISSSQGDYGYTF. The CDR3 bases are TGTGCCATCAGTTCAAGCCAGGGGGACTATGGCTACACCTTC.

The chain is built from TRBV9 and TRBJ1-2, with 11 bases matching TRBD1. Germline lookup yields CDR1 SGDLS and CDR2 YYNGEE. After removal of 1 base from V and 8 bases from J, the junction contained 7 bases not matched to a gene. CDR3 length equals 15 residues. Here the CDR3 DNA reads TGTGCCAGCAGCGTAATAGGACAGGGGGCCAAGGGCTACACCTTC. It is translated as CASSVIGQGAKGYTF.

The chain joins TRBV9 to TRBJ2-2; D remains ambiguous. V was pared by 6 bases and J by 0 bases, with 12 bases between. The CDR3 has 15 residues. CDR1 is SGDLS and CDR2 is YYNGEE in the germline V gene. CDR3 in amino acids: CASTRTVTNTGELFF. CDR3 bases: TGTGCCAGCACCCGGACGGTAACGAACACCGGGGAGCTGTTTTTT. The variable domain in full, completed from reference TRBV9 and TRBJ2-2, reads DSGVTQTPKHLITATGQRVTLRCSPRSGDLSVYWYQQSLDQGLQFLIQYYNGEERAKGNILERFSAQQFPDLHSELNLSSLELGDSALYFCASTRTVTNTGELFFGEGSRLTVL.

This chain's CDR3 is CATRNPPGGQYF. CDR3 DNA sequence: TGTGCCACCCGTAACCCGCCCGGGGGCCAGTACTTC. The V call is TRBV6-5, the J call TRBJ2-7; D might be TRBD1 or TRBD2, each matching 6 bases. Trimming removed 10 bases at V and 10 bases at J, with 20 bases between. There are 12 residues in the CDR3. Germline lookup yields CDR1 MNHEY and CDR2 SVGAGI.

The chain recombines TRBV4-1 with TRBJ1-5; TRBD1 might be the D (5 bases). Germline V lookup: CDR1 MGHRA, CDR2 YSYEKL. Trimming removed 0 bases at V and 7 bases at J, with 19 bases between. This CDR3 region has 17 residues. CDR3 in amino acids: CASSQDPYSRGGQPQHF. The CDR3 region has the DNA TGCGCCAGCAGCCAAGATCCGTACTCAAGGGGAGGGCAGCCCCAGCATTTT.